This T cell receptor beta chain was found in a study of blood T cell repertoires in COVID-19. Only in-frame clones appear in the TCRdb table, and some are missing; sequencing was by immunoSEQ multiplex PCR. The data show about 320,000 clones, roughly 82% seen once. This CDR3 comprises 11 residues. Germline CDR1 and CDR2: DFQATT and SNEGSKA (reference sequence). Trimming took off 3 bases at V and 2 bases at J, with 3 bases between the two ends. Sequencing was performed on peripheral blood. J is TRBJ2-3 and V is TRBV20-1; no reliable D call. The receptor was isolated from a woman aged 50 to 60 with acute or convalescent COVID-19. The CDR3 nucleotides are TGCAGTGCTAGTCACACAGATACGCAGTATTTT. It yields the protein CSASHTDTQYF.